This T cell receptor (beta chain) is drawn from a study of OX40 agonist ivuxolimab in advanced cancers. Germline V gene data show CDR1 as LNHDA and CDR2 as SQIVND (reference sequence). CDR3 length: 13 amino acids. Trimming cost V 5 bases and J 1 base, with 8 bases left between them. Here immunoSEQ multiplex PCR was the method, and the copy in TCRdb shows in-frame clones only, minus some. The table lists tens of thousands of clones, roughly 87% of them singletons. The receptor was isolated from an adult with an advanced solid tumor such as melanoma, head and neck, liver or kidney cancer. The sequencing used CD4+ or CD8+ T cells sorted from blood, collected in a trial of the OX40 agonist ivuxolimab. The chain carries TRBV19 and TRBJ1-1; no clear D. For the CDR3, the DNA is TGTGCCAGTAGTCGGCAGTCGAACACTGAAGCTTTCTTT. Translated, it gives CASSRQSNTEAFF.